This T cell receptor beta chain was sequenced during a study of T cells in Graves' hyperthyroidism and ophthalmopathy. The germline gives CDR1 MNHNS, CDR2 SASEGT. V dropped 5 bases and J dropped 4 bases, with 20 bases sitting between them. The CDR3 contains 16 residues. The TCR beta CDR3 regions underwent amplification using RNA transcripts as the source. Initially, a first-round RT-PCR of the TCR CDR3 employed the HTBI primer set. TCRdb recomputed calls from the multiplex PCR reads with MiXCR, one row per CDR3 protein. The sample consists of around 300,000 distinct CDR3 sequences, approximately 14% of them appearing once.

The gene calls are TRBV6-1 and TRBJ2-5; a possible D gene is TRBD2 (5 bases). The TCR originated in a woman aged 35 to 49 with Graves' hyperthyroidism. Sequencing used blood. The CDR3 DNA is TGTGCCAGCAGTCCCGCGGGCAGTGGGTACCTAGAGACCCAGTACTTC. Translated: CASSPAGSGYLETQYF.